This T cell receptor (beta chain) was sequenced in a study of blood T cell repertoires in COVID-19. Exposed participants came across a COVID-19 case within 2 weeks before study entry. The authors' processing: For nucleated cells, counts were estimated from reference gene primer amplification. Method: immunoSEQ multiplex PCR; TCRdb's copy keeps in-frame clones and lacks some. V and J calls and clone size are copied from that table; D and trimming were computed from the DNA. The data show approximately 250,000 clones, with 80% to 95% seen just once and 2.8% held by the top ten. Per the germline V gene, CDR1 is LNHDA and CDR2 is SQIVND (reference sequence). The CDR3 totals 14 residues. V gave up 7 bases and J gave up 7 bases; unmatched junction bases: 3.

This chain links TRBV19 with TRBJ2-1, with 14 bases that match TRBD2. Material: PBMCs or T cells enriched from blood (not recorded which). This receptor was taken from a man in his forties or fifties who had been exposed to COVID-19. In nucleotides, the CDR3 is TGTGCCAGTAAAGGACTAGCGGGAGGAAATGAGCAGTTCTTC. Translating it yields CASKGLAGGNEQFF.